The 12 T cell receptor beta chains below come from one sample, sequenced in a study of T-cell reconstitution after alpha-beta-depleted transplantation in children. The library targeted TCRbeta and was prepared with unique molecular identifiers. TCRdb reanalysed the PCR reads using MiXCR and keeps one entry per CDR3 protein. The sample yields about 470,000 distinct CDR3 sequences, over 40% seen once. This sample comprised PBMCs, obtained before TCRalphabeta/CD19-depleted stem cell transplant. These receptors came from a girl aged 2-10 years with aplastic anemia, due to receive a stem cell transplant.

Remarks on this clonotype: Given a much more abundant clone one base away, this may be a read error. V and J are TRBV25-1 and TRBJ2-3; possibly TRBD2 for D (5 bases). This CDR3 is 13 amino acids long. The germline gives CDR1 MGHDK, CDR2 SYGVNS. The DNA for the CDR3 is TGTGCCAGAAGTGATAATAGCGTAGATACGCAGTATTTT. This translates into CARSDNSVDTQYF.

This clonotype was observed once. The genes are TRBV5-1 and TRBJ2-5; D remains unclear. Trimming left V 6 bases short and J 2 bases short, with 11 bases between. CDR1 SGHRS and CDR2 YFSETQ come from the germline V gene. The CDR3 sequence is 13 residues long. The CDR3 region is CASTNSGQETQYF. The CDR3 DNA sequence: TGCGCCAGCACTAACAGTGGGCAAGAGACCCAGTACTTC.

V and J are TRBV7-2 and TRBJ2-1, with D perhaps TRBD2 (6 bases). V was shortened by 5 bases and J by 15 bases, with 11 bases between the two germline ends. The CDR3 has 10 amino acids. Germline-derived CDR1 and CDR2 are SGHTA and FQGNSA. This CDR3 reads CASSQTRLFF. The CDR3 coding sequence is TGTGCCAGCAGCCAGACTAGGTTGTTCTTC.

This clonotype was seen ten or more times. The chain uses TRBV24-1 and TRBJ2-3; unclear D gene. Germline assignment: CDR1 KGHDR and CDR2 SFDVKD. Trimming stripped 0 bases from V and 1 base from J, with 10 bases between. This CDR3 contains 16 residues. CDR3 DNA: TGTGCCACCAGTGATTTGAAGGCGGCGGGCACAGATACGCAGTATTTT. It codes for CATSDLKAAGTDTQYF.

This clonotype was seen a handful of times. The chain is built from TRBV6-2 or TRBV6-3 and TRBJ2-7; possible D gene TRBD2, 6 bases. V shed 0 bases and J shed 0 bases, with 15 bases lying between them. CDR1 is MNHEY, CDR2 SVGEGT, per germline. The CDR3 is 17 residues long. The CDR3 sequence: CASSYSNSRGHSYEQYF. The CDR3 DNA follows: TGTGCCAGCAGTTACTCGAATTCGCGGGGCCACTCCTACGAGCAGTACTTC.

This clonotype was seen just once. The rearrangement uses TRBV10-3 and TRBJ1-1, with TRBD1 matching 9 bases. The CDR3 is 13 amino acids. The V gene's germline CDR1 is ENHRY and CDR2 SYGVKD. Losses at the gene ends were 6 bases for V and 2 bases for J; bases not matched to a gene: 1. CDR3 nucleotide sequence: TGTGCCATCAGGGACAGGGGAAACACTGAAGCTTTCTTT. Encoded protein: CAIRDRGNTEAFF.

J is TRBJ2-3 and V is TRBV7-9; 12 nucleotides align to TRBD2. This CDR3 contains 16 residues. The V and J ends lost 1 base and 6 bases, in that order; junction bases with no gene match: 5. Germline V gene lookup returns CDR1 SEHNR and CDR2 FQNEAQ (reference sequence). The CDR3 region is CASSLGLAGAPDTQYF. CDR3 in DNA: TGTGCCAGCAGCTTAGGACTAGCGGGGGCCCCGGATACGCAGTATTTT.

The gene calls are TRBV29-1 and TRBJ2-3; D is ambiguous. The V end was cut by 2 bases, the J end by 5 bases, with 17 bases between. Germline values: CDR1 SQVTM, CDR2 ANQGSEA. The CDR3 totals 15 residues. DNA of the CDR3: TGCAGCGTTGAACGGCCTAGTGAGGATCGAGATACGCAGTATTTT. Translating gives CSVERPSEDRDTQYF.

CDR3 sequence (DNA): TGCAGTGCTGCCTACGGGAACACTGAAGCTTTCTTT. It codes for CSAAYGNTEAFF. The gene calls are TRBV20-1 and TRBJ1-1; D is unresolved. CDR3 length equals 12 residues. Germline values: CDR1 DFQATT, CDR2 SNEGSKA (reference sequence). V lost 5 bases and J 1 base, leaving 8 bases between the germline ends.

V gene TRBV5-1 combines with J gene TRBJ2-2; D ambiguous. The CDR3 sequence is 15 residues long. The ends were cut back, 0 bases at V and 4 bases at J, with 10 bases in the middle. Germline values: CDR1 SGHRS, CDR2 YFSETQ. CDR3 nucleotides: TGCGCCAGCAGCTTGGTAGGGTGGAGCACCGGGGAGCTGTTTTTT. Translated: CASSLVGWSTGELFF. Looking up the rest from reference TRBV5-1 and TRBJ2-2 gives the full variable domain: KAGVTQTPRYLIKTRGQQVTLSCSPISGHRSVSWYQQTPGQGLQFLFEYFSETQRNKGNFPGRFSGRQFSNSRSEMNVSTLELGDSALYLCASSLVGWSTGELFFGEGSRLTVL.

The gene calls are TRBV5-6 and TRBJ2-5, with D perhaps matching TRBD2 (6 bases). Germline CDR1 reads SGHDT; CDR2 reads YYEEEE. CDR3 length: 15 residues. V lost 0 bases, J lost 1 base, and 10 bases lay in between. The CDR3 reads CASSLGAGSQETQYF. DNA for the CDR3: TGTGCCAGCAGCTTGGGTGCGGGGTCCCAAGAGACCCAGTACTTC. Using reference TRBV5-6 and TRBJ2-5 for the parts outside the CDR3, the full variable domain is DAGVTQSPTHLIKTRGQQVTLRCSPKSGHDTVSWYQQALGQGPQFIFQYYEEEERQRGNFPDRFSGHQFPNYSSELNVNALLLGDSALYLCASSLGAGSQETQYFGPGTRLLVL.

This clonotype was recorded many times. The chain links TRBV5-5 to TRBJ1-1; D not certain. Between the trimmed V and J ends, which lost 0 bases and 2 bases, there was a span of 11 bases. Per the germline V gene, CDR1 is SGHKS and CDR2 is YYEKEE (reference sequence). The length of the CDR3 is 15 residues. CDR3 DNA sequence: TGTGCCAGCAGCTTGGATGGGTCATTAAACACTGAAGCTTTCTTT. Amino acids: CASSLDGSLNTEAFF.